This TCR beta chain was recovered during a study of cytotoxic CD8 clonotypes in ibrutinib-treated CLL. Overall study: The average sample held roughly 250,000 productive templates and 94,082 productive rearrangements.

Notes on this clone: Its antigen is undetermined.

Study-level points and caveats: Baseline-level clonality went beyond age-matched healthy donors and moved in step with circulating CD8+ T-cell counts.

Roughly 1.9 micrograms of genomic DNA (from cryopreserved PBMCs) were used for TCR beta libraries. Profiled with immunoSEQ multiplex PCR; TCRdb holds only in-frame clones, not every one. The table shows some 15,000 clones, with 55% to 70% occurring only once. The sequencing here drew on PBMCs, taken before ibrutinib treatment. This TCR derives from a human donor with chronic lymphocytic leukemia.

CDR3 DNA sequence: TGTGCCAGTAGCGGCTCTACGTCCAACAGGCCCTACGAGCAGTACTTC. Encoded protein: CASSGSTSNRPYEQYF. V gene TRBV19 combines with J gene TRBJ2-7; TRBD1 might be the D (5 bases). The V end lost 6 bases, the J end lost 2 bases, and 20 bases lay between the germline ends. The CDR3 spans 16 residues. Germline V gene data show CDR1 as LNHDA and CDR2 as SQIVND (reference sequence).